These 32 T cell receptor beta chains originate from one sample sequenced in a study of beta chain features in type 1 diabetes. Study-level points and caveats: Shorter TCRB CDR3s, moderately but significantly so, were found in Type 1 diabetes patients in all four CD4+ subsets.

Reverse transcription of all isolated RNA meant that expressed TCRB transcripts were sequenced. Using immunoSEQ multiplex PCR, the repertoire was profiled, and TCRdb retains in-frame clones only, with some absent. The sample holds 300,000 to 350,000 clones; approximately 9.9% are singletons and the top ten take about 1%. Their specific antigens are unknown. The sequencing input was central memory CD4+ T cells from blood. The receptors were sampled from a man under 40 with type 1 diabetes.

This clone was recorded at least ten times. The V and J genes are TRBV23-1 and TRBJ2-7; D might be TRBD1 (5 bases). TRBV23-1 is filed as an ORF, its function uncertain. V was clipped by 2 bases and J by 2 bases, with 10 bases between them. The CDR3 extends over 14 amino acids. Here the CDR3 reads CASSQARDAYEQYF. The CDR3 DNA reads as TGCGCCAGCAGTCAAGCCAGGGATGCCTACGAGCAGTACTTC.

This clone came up a few times. The rearrangement joins TRBV7-2 to TRBJ1-1; D may be TRBD1 (6 bases). From germline, CDR1 is SGHTA and CDR2 FQGNSA. Trimming pared 3 bases from V and 4 bases from J, leaving 9 bases between. The CDR3 is made up of 13 amino acids. Here the CDR3 reads CASSFRGGTEAFF. CDR3 sequence (DNA): TGTGCCAGCAGCTTCAGAGGGGGCACTGAAGCTTTCTTT.

This clone has only a few counts. The gene calls are TRBV19 and TRBJ2-5, with a possible D match to TRBD2 (7 bases). The CDR3 has 14 residues. V was trimmed by 6 bases and J by 4 bases, leaving 15 bases between them. From germline, CDR1 is LNHDA and CDR2 SQIVND (reference sequence). The CDR3 DNA reads TGTGCCAGTAGCTCGCCGGGGGGCGGAGAGACCCAGTACTTC. This sequence encodes CASSSPGGGETQYF.

The chain has TRBV4-3 and TRBJ2-2, with a tentative D call TRBD1 (5 bases). This CDR3 is built from 14 residues. Germline loops: CDR1 LGHNA, CDR2 YSLEER. Trimming pared 4 bases from V and 3 bases from J, leaving 9 bases between. Here the CDR3 reads CASSLDRYTGELFF. CDR3 DNA sequence: TGCGCCAGCAGCCTCGACAGATACACCGGGGAGCTGTTTTTT.

This clone was seen a handful of times. V gene TRBV5-1 combines with J gene TRBJ1-1; tentatively, D is TRBD1 (5 bases). The CDR3 has 14 residues. Germline V lookup: CDR1 SGHRS, CDR2 YFSETQ. Trimming removed 2 bases from V and 4 bases from J, with 12 bases in between. The chain's CDR3 is CASSFIGQGTEAFF. CDR3 in DNA: TGCGCCAGCAGCTTTATCGGACAAGGCACTGAAGCTTTCTTT.

The chain employs TRBV30 and TRBJ2-3, with TRBD1 matching over 8 bases. The CDR3 runs to 12 residues. V gave up 1 base and J gave up 11 bases; unmatched junction bases: 5. Germline V gives CDR1 GTSNPN, CDR2 SVGIG (reference sequence). CDR3: CAWSAGGQGQYF. CDR3 bases: TGTGCCTGGAGTGCAGGGGGCCAGGGGCAGTATTTT.

V is TRBV7-9 and J is TRBJ2-1, with unresolved D. V lost 7 bases to trimming and J lost 0 bases, with 16 bases between them. The CDR3 is 16 residues long. CDR1 SEHNR and CDR2 FQNEAQ come from the germline V gene (reference sequence). CDR3 in DNA: TGTGCCAGCACCGGCGCGTGGCCTATCTCCTACAATGAGCAGTTCTTC. Translating gives CASTGAWPISYNEQFF.

The chain uses TRBV18 and TRBJ2-2, with D uncertain. The CDR3 loop spans 14 amino acids. From germline, CDR1 is KGHSH and CDR2 LQKENI. V lost 0 bases and J 4 bases, leaving 6 bases between the germline ends. The CDR3 nucleotides read TGTGCCAGCTCACCACCGCAGGCCACCGGGGAGCTGTTTTTT. It encodes CASSPPQATGELFF.

There are a few counts of this clone. The identical CDR3 is also encoded by other nucleotide sequences in the sample. CDR3 DNA: TGTGCCTGGAGTGGGGGCTCTGGAAACACCATATATTTT. Amino acids: CAWSGGSGNTIYF. The chain carries TRBV30 and TRBJ1-3; no firm D call. The CDR3 has 13 residues. Germline values: CDR1 GTSNPN, CDR2 SVGIG (reference sequence). Trimming removed 1 base from V and 0 bases from J, with 4 bases in between.

V is TRBV11-2 and J is TRBJ2-1; D may be TRBD2 (6 bases). Trimming stripped 5 bases from V and 5 bases from J, with 16 bases between. Germline CDR1 and CDR2: SGHAT and FQNNGV. The CDR3 length is 15 residues. CDR3 bases: TGTGCCAGCAGCCCTAGCCGGGGGATTAACAATGAGCAGTTCTTC. Translated: CASSPSRGINNEQFF.

This clone was picked up many times. The chain recombines TRBV6-5 with TRBJ2-3, with 10 bases lining up with TRBD2. CDR3 length: 16 amino acids. V was pared by 4 bases and J by 2 bases, with 6 bases of the junction left unmatched. Germline V gene data show CDR1 as MNHEY and CDR2 as SVGAGI. The CDR3 nucleotides read TGTGCCAGCAGTTCTCCTAGCGGGGGATACACAGATACGCAGTATTTT. It translates to CASSSPSGGYTDTQYF.

The chain employs TRBV5-1 and TRBJ2-7; D assignment may be TRBD1 or TRBD2 (6 bases each). The CDR3 runs 17 residues. The V gene lost 0 bases and the J gene lost 0 bases, with 16 bases spanning the gap. Per the germline V gene, CDR1 is SGHRS and CDR2 is YFSETQ. CDR3 nucleotide sequence: TGCGCCAGCAGCTTGGCCGTAGGGGGGCCCAGCTCCTACGAGCAGTACTTC. As protein: CASSLAVGGPSSYEQYF.

This clone has a count of ten or more. J is TRBJ2-7 and V is TRBV4-1; no clear D gene. V lost 0 bases, J lost 2 bases, and 14 bases lay in between. The CDR3 is 16 residues long. From germline, CDR1 is MGHRA and CDR2 YSYEKL. The CDR3 loop is CASSQDISTSTYEQYF. The CDR3 DNA is TGCGCCAGCAGCCAAGATATCTCTACCAGCACCTACGAGCAGTACTTC.

Comments on this clone: Other DNA sequences in this sample translate to the same CDR3. V gene TRBV28 combines with J gene TRBJ2-6; tentatively, D is TRBD1 (6 bases). Germline V CDR1 and CDR2: MDHEN, SYDVKM. V was clipped by 6 bases and J by 1 base, with 10 bases between them. CDR3 length equals 15 residues. CDR3: CASRQQGSGANVLTF. CDR3 sequence (DNA): TGTGCCAGCAGGCAACAGGGATCTGGGGCCAACGTCCTGACTTTC.

In its sample, this clone was seen a few times. This chain links TRBV25-1 with TRBJ1-1; D gene uncertain. V was clipped by 10 bases and J by 1 base, with 4 bases between them. Per germline, CDR1 MGHDK and CDR2 SYGVNS. The CDR3 has 10 residues. The CDR3 here is CATPNTEAFF. CDR3 nucleotides: TGTGCCACCCCGAACACTGAAGCTTTCTTT.

This clone was recorded many times. The chain links TRBV18 to TRBJ1-5; D unresolved. Germline V gene data show CDR1 as KGHSH and CDR2 as LQKENI. The CDR3 totals 15 residues. The V end lost 0 bases, the J end lost 0 bases, and 6 bases lay between the germline ends. The CDR3 DNA is TGTGCCAGCTCACCACCGAGGGATAGCAATCAGCCCCAGCATTTT. Protein: CASSPPRDSNQPQHF.

CDR3 protein: CSATPLGEQFF. The CDR3, as DNA: TGCAGTGCTACGCCACTTGGGGAGCAGTTCTTC. The rearrangement uses TRBV20-1 and TRBJ2-1; D remains ambiguous. This CDR3 is 11 amino acids long. V gave up 4 bases and J gave up 10 bases, with 11 bases separating them. Germline values: CDR1 DFQATT, CDR2 SNEGSKA (reference sequence).

The CDR3 loop is CAISERGSGVTEAFF. Written as DNA, the CDR3 is TGTGCCATCAGTGAGAGGGGGTCGGGGGTAACTGAAGCTTTCTTT. The chain carries TRBV10-3 and TRBJ1-1, with D possibly TRBD1 on 6 matching bases. This CDR3 is 15 amino acids long. The V gene lost 2 bases and the J gene lost 5 bases, with 15 bases spanning the gap. CDR1 is ENHRY, CDR2 SYGVKD, per germline.

This clone was detected a few times. CDR3: CASSLVSGVLFF. DNA of the CDR3: TGTGCCAGCAGCTTAGTTTCGGGGGTTCTGTTCTTC. This chain connects TRBV11-2 to TRBJ2-1; D is perhaps TRBD2 (6 bases). CDR3 length: 12 amino acids. Trimming removed 1 base at V and 15 bases at J, with 13 bases between. Germline CDR1 is SGHAT and CDR2 is FQNNGV.

The V gene is TRBV25-1, the J gene TRBJ1-2; D uncertain. The CDR3 is 17 residues long. Trimming took 3 bases from V and 3 from J, leaving 20 bases between them. Germline values: CDR1 MGHDK, CDR2 SYGVNS. The CDR3 spells CASSDISNNPSDYGYTF. Here the CDR3 DNA reads TGTGCCAGCAGTGATATATCAAACAACCCCTCTGACTATGGCTACACCTTC.

This clone has only a few counts. The rearrangement links TRBV30 to TRBJ1-1; possible D gene TRBD1, 6 bases. V lost 3 bases and J 1 base, leaving 18 bases between the germline ends. The CDR3 has 16 amino acids. Looked up from germline, CDR1 is GTSNPN and CDR2 is SVGIG (reference sequence). The CDR3 loop is CAWRRIRTDKNTEAFF. The CDR3 nucleotides are TGTGCCTGGAGGCGAATCCGGACAGATAAGAACACTGAAGCTTTCTTT.

This clone was counted a few times. V is TRBV7-2 and J is TRBJ2-5; the D gene is possibly TRBD2 (5 bases). This CDR3 is 15 amino acids long. Germline values: CDR1 SGHTA, CDR2 FQGNSA. The V gene lost 6 bases and the J gene lost 5 bases, with 19 bases spanning the gap. The CDR3 DNA sequence: TGTGCCAGCAGAAAACTGGCGGGCTTGGGCGAGACCCAGTACTTC. This translates into CASRKLAGLGETQYF.

The gene calls are TRBV6-5 and TRBJ1-4, with D hard to call. This CDR3 spans 14 amino acids. Per germline, CDR1 MNHEY and CDR2 SVGAGI. Trimming removed 5 bases at V and 2 bases at J, with 9 bases between. The CDR3: CASSPGKTNEKLFF. The CDR3 DNA sequence: TGTGCCAGCAGTCCCGGAAAGACTAATGAAAAACTGTTTTTT.

This chain joins TRBV28 and TRBJ2-5, with TRBD1 matching over 9 bases. This CDR3 region has 14 residues. Germline V gives CDR1 MDHEN, CDR2 SYDVKM. V shed 4 bases and J 5 bases; nucleotides not matched to a gene: 5. CDR3 protein: CASSWDRELETQYF. As DNA, the CDR3 is TGTGCCAGCAGTTGGGACAGGGAATTGGAGACCCAGTACTTC.

The chain recombines TRBV4-1 with TRBJ2-5; 9 bases are shared with TRBD2. The CDR3 consists of 14 residues. The germline gives CDR1 MGHRA, CDR2 YSYEKL. The V and J ends lost 1 base and 3 bases, in that order; junction bases with no gene match: 0. This chain's CDR3 is CASSQGLAEETQYF. The CDR3 nucleotides are TGCGCCAGCAGCCAAGGACTAGCGGAAGAGACCCAGTACTTC.

V and J are TRBV30 and TRBJ2-7; unclear D gene. The V gene lost 7 bases and the J gene lost 3 bases, with 10 bases spanning the gap. The CDR3 totals 11 residues. Germline loops: CDR1 GTSNPN, CDR2 SVGIG (reference sequence). The CDR3 loop is CAYFSRYEQYF. The CDR3 nucleotides are TGTGCCTACTTTTCGCGCTACGAGCAGTACTTC.

CDR3 in amino acids: CASSQGLGANEKLFF. In DNA, the CDR3 is TGCGCCAGCAGCCAAGGTCTGGGGGCTAATGAAAAACTGTTTTTT. V is TRBV4-3 and J is TRBJ1-4, with D perhaps TRBD1 (5 bases). Germline V gene data show CDR1 as LGHNA and CDR2 as YSLEER. Trimming removed 1 base from V and 3 bases from J, with 9 bases in between. The CDR3 is made up of 15 amino acids.

The gene calls are TRBV4-3 and TRBJ2-3; 10 nucleotides match TRBD2. The V gene's germline CDR1 is LGHNA and CDR2 YSLEER. This CDR3 is built from 19 residues. Unmatched junction bases numbered 10, after V lost 0 bases and J lost 1 base. CDR3 sequence: CASSQDHGTSDGGTDTQYF. The DNA for the CDR3 is TGCGCCAGCAGCCAAGATCATGGGACTAGCGACGGGGGCACAGATACGCAGTATTTT.

The chain has TRBV9 and TRBJ2-2, with a tentative D call TRBD2 (5 bases). The CDR3 has 14 residues. V was clipped by 5 bases and J by 2 bases, with 10 bases between them. The germline CDR1 and CDR2 sequences are SGDLS and YYNGEE. The CDR3 coding sequence is TGTGCCAGCAGGAGTAGCGACAACACCGGGGAGCTGTTTTTT. Protein product: CASRSSDNTGELFF.

This clone has only a few counts. V is TRBV4-1 and J is TRBJ1-1; D gene uncertain. The CDR3 length is 11 residues. Germline loops: CDR1 MGHRA, CDR2 YSYEKL. The germline V and J ends were trimmed by 3 bases and 2 bases, with 1 base remaining between them. The CDR3 is CASSHNTEAFF. The CDR3 nucleotides read TGCGCCAGCAGCCATAACACTGAAGCTTTCTTT.

About this clone itself: Within the sample, other DNA sequences also encode this same CDR3. The chain couples TRBV11-2 to TRBJ2-7; 7 bases map to TRBD1. V was clipped by 4 bases and J by 4 bases; unmatched bases: 7. Germline CDR1 SGHAT, CDR2 FQNNGV. The CDR3 consists of 14 residues. In nucleotides, the CDR3 is TGTGCCAGCAGCTGGGACAGAGATGGGTACGAGCAGTACTTC. It translates to CASSWDRDGYEQYF.

This clone was seen a few times. This chain connects TRBV5-1 to TRBJ2-2; D is ambiguous. With 4 bases removed from V and 7 bases from J, the gap between germline ends came to 11 bases. This CDR3 contains 13 residues. Germline CDR1 SGHRS, CDR2 YFSETQ. CDR3 amino acids: CASSRSSGGELFF. The CDR3, as DNA: TGCGCCAGCAGCCGCAGCTCCGGCGGGGAGCTGTTTTTT.